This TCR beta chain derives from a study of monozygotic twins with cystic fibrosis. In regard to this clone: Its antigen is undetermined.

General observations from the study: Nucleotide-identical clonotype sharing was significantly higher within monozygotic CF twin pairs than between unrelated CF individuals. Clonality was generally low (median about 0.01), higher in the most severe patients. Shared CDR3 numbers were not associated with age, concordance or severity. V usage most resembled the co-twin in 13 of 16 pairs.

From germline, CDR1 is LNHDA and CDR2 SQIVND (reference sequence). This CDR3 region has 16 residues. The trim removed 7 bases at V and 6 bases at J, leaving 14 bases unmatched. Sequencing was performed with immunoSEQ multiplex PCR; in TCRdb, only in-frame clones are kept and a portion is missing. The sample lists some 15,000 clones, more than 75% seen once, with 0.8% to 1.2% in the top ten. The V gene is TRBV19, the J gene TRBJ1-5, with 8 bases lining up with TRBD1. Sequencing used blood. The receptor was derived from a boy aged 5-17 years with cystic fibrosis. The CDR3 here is CASTLQGARGSQPQHF. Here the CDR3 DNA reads TGTGCCAGTACTTTGCAGGGGGCGCGTGGTAGTCAGCCCCAGCATTTT.